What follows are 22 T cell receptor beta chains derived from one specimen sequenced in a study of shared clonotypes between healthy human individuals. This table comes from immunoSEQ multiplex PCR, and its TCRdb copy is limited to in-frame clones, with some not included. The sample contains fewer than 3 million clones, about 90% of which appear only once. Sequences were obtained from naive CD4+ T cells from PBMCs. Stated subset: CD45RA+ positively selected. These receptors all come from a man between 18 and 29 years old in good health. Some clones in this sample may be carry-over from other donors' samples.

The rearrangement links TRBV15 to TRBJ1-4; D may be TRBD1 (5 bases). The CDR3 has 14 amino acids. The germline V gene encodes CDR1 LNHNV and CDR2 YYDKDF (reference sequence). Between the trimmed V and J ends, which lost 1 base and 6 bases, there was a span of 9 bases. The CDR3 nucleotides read TGTGCCACCAGCAGAGGAGGGGACGATGAAAAACTGTTTTTT. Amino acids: CATSRGGDDEKLFF.

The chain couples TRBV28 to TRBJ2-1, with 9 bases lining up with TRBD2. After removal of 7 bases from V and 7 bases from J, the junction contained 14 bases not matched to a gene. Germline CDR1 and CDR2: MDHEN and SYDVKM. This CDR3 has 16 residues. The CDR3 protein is CASTKGVAGVGNEQFF. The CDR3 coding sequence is TGTGCCAGCACCAAGGGGGTAGCGGGAGTGGGGAATGAGCAGTTCTTC. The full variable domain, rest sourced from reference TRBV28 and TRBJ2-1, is DVKVTQSSRYLVKRTGEKVFLECVQDMDHENMFWYRQDPGLGLRLIYFSYDVKMKEKGDIPEGYSVSREKKERFSLILESASTNQTSMYLCASTKGVAGVGNEQFFGPGTRLTVL.

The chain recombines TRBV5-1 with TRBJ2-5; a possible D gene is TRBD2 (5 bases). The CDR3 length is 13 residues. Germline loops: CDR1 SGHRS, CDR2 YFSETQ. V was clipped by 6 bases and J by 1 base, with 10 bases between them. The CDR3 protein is CASKLGSQETQYF. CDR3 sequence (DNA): TGCGCCAGCAAACTAGGCAGCCAAGAGACCCAGTACTTC. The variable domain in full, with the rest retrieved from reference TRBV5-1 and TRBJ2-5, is KAGVTQTPRYLIKTRGQQVTLSCSPISGHRSVSWYQQTPGQGLQFLFEYFSETQRNKGNFPGRFSGRQFSNSRSEMNVSTLELGDSALYLCASKLGSQETQYFGPGTRLLVL.

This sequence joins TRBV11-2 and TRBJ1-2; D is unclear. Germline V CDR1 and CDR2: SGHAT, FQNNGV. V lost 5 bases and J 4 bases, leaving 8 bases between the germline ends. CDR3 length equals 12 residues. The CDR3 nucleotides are TGTGCCAGCAGCCCCCAACGCTATGGCTACACCTTC. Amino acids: CASSPQRYGYTF.

The CDR3 nucleotides are TGTGCCAGCAGCGGGGGACTAGCGGGATTGGCCAGTGAGCAGTTCTTC. It specifies CASSGGLAGLASEQFF. This rearrangement joins TRBV9 to TRBJ2-1, with 13 bases aligning to TRBD2. The J segment lost 9 bases and the V segment lost 3 bases, leaving 9 bases of the junction unmatched. The CDR3 is 16 residues long. CDR1 is SGDLS and CDR2 is YYNGEE in the germline V gene.

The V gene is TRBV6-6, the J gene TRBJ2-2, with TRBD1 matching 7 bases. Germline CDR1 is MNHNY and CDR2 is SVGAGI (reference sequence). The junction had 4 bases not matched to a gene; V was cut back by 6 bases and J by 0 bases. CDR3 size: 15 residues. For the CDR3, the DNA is TGTGCCAGCAGACACAGGGGATCGAACACCGGGGAGCTGTTTTTT. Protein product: CASRHRGSNTGELFF.

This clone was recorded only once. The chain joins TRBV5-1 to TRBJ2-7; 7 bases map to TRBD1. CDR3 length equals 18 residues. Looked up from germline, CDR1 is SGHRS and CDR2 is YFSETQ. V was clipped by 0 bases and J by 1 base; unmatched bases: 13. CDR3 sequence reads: CASSLVSGQSFLSYEQYF. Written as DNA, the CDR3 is TGCGCCAGCAGCTTGGTATCGGGACAGTCATTTTTGTCCTACGAGCAGTACTTC.

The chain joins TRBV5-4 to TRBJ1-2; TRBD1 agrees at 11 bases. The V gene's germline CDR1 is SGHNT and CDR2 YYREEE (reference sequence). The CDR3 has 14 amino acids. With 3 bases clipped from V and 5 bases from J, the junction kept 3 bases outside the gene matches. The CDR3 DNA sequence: TGTGCCAGCAGCTCACGGGACAGGGGGTATGGCTACACCTTC. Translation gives CASSSRDRGYGYTF.

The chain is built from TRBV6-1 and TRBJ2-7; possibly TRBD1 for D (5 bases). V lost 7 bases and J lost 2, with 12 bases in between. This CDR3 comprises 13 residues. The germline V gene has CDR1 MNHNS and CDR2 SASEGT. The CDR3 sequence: CASINRLPYEQYF. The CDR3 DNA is TGTGCCAGCATAAACAGGCTCCCCTACGAGCAGTACTTC.

The CDR3 DNA reads TGTGCCAGCAGTTTATCGCAGTGGGGACTAGGATCCCCCTCCCCATACGAGCAGTACTTC. Its protein product is CASSLSQWGLGSPSPYEQYF. The chain combines TRBV27 with TRBJ2-7, with 8 bases lining up with TRBD2. Trimming cost V 0 bases and J 4 bases; bases outside gene matches: 20. The CDR3 has 20 amino acids. Germline loops: CDR1 MNHEY, CDR2 SMNVEV (reference sequence).

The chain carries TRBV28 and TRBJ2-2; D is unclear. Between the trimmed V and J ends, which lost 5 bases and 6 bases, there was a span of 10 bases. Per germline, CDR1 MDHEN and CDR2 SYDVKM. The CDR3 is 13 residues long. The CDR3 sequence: CASSPSWPGELFF. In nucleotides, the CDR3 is TGTGCCAGCAGTCCTTCCTGGCCCGGGGAGCTGTTTTTT.

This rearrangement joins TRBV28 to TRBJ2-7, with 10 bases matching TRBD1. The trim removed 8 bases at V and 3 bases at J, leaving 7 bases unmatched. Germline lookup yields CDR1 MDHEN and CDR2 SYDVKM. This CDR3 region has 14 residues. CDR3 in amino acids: CASHRGTGDYEQYF. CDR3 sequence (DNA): TGTGCCAGCCATAGGGGGACAGGGGACTACGAGCAGTACTTC.

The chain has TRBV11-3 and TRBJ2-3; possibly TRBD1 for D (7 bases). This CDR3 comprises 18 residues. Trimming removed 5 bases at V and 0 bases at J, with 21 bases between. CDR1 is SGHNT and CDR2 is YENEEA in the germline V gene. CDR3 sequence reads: CASSPGAHTGVSTDTQYF. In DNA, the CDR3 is TGTGCCAGCAGCCCGGGGGCCCACACAGGGGTCAGCACAGATACGCAGTATTTT. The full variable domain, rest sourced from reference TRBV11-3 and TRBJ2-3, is EAGVVQSPRYKIIEKKQPVAFWCNPISGHNTLYWYLQNLGQGPELLIRYENEEAVDDSQLPKDRFSAERLKGVDSTLKIQPAELGDSAVYLCASSPGAHTGVSTDTQYFGPGTRLTVL.

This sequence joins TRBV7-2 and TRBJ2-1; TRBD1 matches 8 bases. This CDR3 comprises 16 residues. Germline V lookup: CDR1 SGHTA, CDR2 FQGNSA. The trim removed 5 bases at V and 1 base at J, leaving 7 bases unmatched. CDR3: CASSSRQGISYNEQFF. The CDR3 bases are TGTGCCAGCAGCAGTCGACAGGGGATATCCTACAATGAGCAGTTCTTC.

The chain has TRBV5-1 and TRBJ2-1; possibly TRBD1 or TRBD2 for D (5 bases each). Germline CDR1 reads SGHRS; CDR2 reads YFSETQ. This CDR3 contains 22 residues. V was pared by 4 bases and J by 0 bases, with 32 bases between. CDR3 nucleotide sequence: TGCGCCAGCAGCCGCGCCCCGGGAAGTATCCCTCCGGGACCGAGCTCCTACAATGAGCAGTTCTTC. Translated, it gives CASSRAPGSIPPGPSSYNEQFF.

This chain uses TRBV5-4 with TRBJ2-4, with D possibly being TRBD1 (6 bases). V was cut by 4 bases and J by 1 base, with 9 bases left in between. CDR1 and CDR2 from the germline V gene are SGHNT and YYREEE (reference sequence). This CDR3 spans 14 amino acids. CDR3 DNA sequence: TGTGCCAGCAGCGAGGGGGTGGCCAAAAACATTCAGTACTTC. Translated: CASSEGVAKNIQYF.

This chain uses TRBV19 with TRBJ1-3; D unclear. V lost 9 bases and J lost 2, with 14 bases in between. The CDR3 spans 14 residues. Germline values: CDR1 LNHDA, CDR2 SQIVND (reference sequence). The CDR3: CARSRRVAGNTIYF. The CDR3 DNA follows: TGTGCCAGGAGCAGGCGCGTGGCTGGAAACACCATATATTTT.

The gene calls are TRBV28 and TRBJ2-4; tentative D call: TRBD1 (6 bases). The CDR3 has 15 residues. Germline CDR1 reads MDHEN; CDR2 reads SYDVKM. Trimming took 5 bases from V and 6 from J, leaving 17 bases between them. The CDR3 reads CASSPLRDIGNIQYF. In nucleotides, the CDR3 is TGTGCCAGCAGTCCCCTTCGGGACATTGGAAACATTCAGTACTTC.

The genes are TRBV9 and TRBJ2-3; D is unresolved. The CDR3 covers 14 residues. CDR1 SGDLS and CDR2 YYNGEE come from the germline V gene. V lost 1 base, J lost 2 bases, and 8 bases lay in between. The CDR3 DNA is TGTGCCAGCAGCGTACATCAGGCCACAGATACGCAGTATTTT. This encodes CASSVHQATDTQYF.

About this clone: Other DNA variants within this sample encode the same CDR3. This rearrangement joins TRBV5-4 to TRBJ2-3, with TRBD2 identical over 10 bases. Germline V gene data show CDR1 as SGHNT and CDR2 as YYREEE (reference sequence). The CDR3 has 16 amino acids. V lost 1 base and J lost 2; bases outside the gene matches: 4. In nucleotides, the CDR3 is TGTGCCAGCAGCTTGCGGACTAGCGGATCCACAGATACGCAGTATTTT. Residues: CASSLRTSGSTDTQYF.

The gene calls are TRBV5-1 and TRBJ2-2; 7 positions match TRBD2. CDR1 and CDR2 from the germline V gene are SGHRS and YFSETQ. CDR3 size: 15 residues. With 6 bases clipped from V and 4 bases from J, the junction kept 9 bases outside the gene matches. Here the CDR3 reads CASNLAEGSTGELFF. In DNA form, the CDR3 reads TGCGCCAGCAACCTAGCGGAGGGATCCACCGGGGAGCTGTTTTTT. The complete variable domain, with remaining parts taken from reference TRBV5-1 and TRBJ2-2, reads KAGVTQTPRYLIKTRGQQVTLSCSPISGHRSVSWYQQTPGQGLQFLFEYFSETQRNKGNFPGRFSGRQFSNSRSEMNVSTLELGDSALYLCASNLAEGSTGELFFGEGSRLTVL.

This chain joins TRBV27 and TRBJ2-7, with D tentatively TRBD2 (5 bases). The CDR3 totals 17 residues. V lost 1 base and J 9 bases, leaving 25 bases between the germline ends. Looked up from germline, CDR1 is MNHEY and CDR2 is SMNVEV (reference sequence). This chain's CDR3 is CASSLLGLGLAPTWQYF. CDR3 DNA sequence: TGTGCCAGCAGTTTATTGGGCCTAGGTCTAGCCCCCACTTGGCAGTACTTC.